Each of the 12 T cell receptor beta chains below was sequenced from the same sample in a study of T cell changes during pregnancy in multiple sclerosis. The assay was immunoSEQ multiplex PCR, and TCRdb's table has in-frame clones only and misses some. The data contain more than 40,000 clones, around 94% of them seen just once; the ten biggest clones take up less than 0.65%. Sequenced material: CD4+ T cells from peripheral blood mononuclear cells, taken in the second trimester of pregnancy. Receptor source: a female donor with multiple sclerosis, enrolled in a pregnancy study.

V is TRBV21-1 and J is TRBJ2-1; the table gives TRBD1 as D, unverified against the DNA. TRBV21-1 corresponds to a pseudogene. The CDR3 runs 16 residues. Here the CDR3 DNA reads TGTGCCAGGACAGGGTCCGGAGGGGGCCACTACAATGAGCAGTTCTTC. As protein: CARTGSGGGHYNEQFF.

The CDR3 DNA sequence: TGTGCCAGCAGAGACAGGGCACCTAACTATGGCTACACCTTC. The encoded protein is CASRDRAPNYGYTF. The chain combines TRBV6-1 with TRBJ1-2; TRBD1 matches at 7 bases. CDR1 MNHNS and CDR2 SASEGT come from the germline V gene. V lost 6 bases and J lost 0; bases outside the gene matches: 4. The CDR3 contains 14 residues.

The rearrangement links TRBV29-1 to TRBJ1-5, with D perhaps TRBD1 (5 bases). The germline V and J ends were trimmed by 8 bases and 0 bases, with 11 bases remaining between them. Germline V lookup: CDR1 SQVTM, CDR2 ANQGSEA. The CDR3 runs 13 residues. CDR3: CSIQDHSNQPQHF. The CDR3 DNA sequence: TGCAGCATACAGGACCATAGCAATCAGCCCCAGCATTTT.

The chain is built from TRBV15 and TRBJ2-5; the match to TRBD2 covers 13 bases. CDR3 length: 18 amino acids. With V trimmed by 2 bases and J by 0 bases, 6 bases remained unmatched. Germline CDR1 reads LNHNV; CDR2 reads YYDKDF (reference sequence). CDR3 region: CATSRPGTSGTYQETQYF. CDR3 nucleotide sequence: TGTGCCACCAGCAGACCTGGGACTAGCGGGACTTACCAAGAGACCCAGTACTTC.

The V gene is TRBV6-1, the J gene TRBJ1-5; D is possibly TRBD1 (6 bases). Germline CDR1 and CDR2: MNHNS and SASEGT. V was shortened by 0 bases and J by 3 bases, with 9 bases between the two germline ends. The length of the CDR3 is 15 residues. CDR3 nucleotide sequence: TGTGCCAGCAGTGAAGCGGGGGGGCTCAATCAGCCCCAGCATTTT. Its protein is CASSEAGGLNQPQHF.

CDR3 sequence reads: CASSATGGVNSPLHF. CDR3 sequence (DNA): TGTGCCAGCAGCGCGACAGGGGGCGTAAATTCACCCCTCCACTTT. This sequence joins TRBV7-3 and TRBJ1-6, with 10 nucleotides matching TRBD1. This CDR3 is 15 amino acids long. V dropped 5 bases and J dropped 7; count of bases not matched to a gene: 5. CDR1 is SGHTA, CDR2 FQGTGA, per germline.

The chain is built from TRBV16 and TRBJ1-2; 12 bases line up with TRBD1. This CDR3 has 15 residues. The ends lost 2 bases at V and 5 bases at J; junction bases unmatched: 3. The germline gives CDR1 KGHSY, CDR2 FQNENV. CDR3: CASSQGTGGGYGYTF. As DNA, the CDR3 is TGTGCCAGCAGCCAAGGGACAGGGGGCGGATATGGCTACACCTTC.

The rearrangement joins TRBV6-6 to TRBJ1-1; perhaps TRBD1 as D (6 bases). Trimming cost V 10 bases and J 1 base, with 19 bases left between them. This CDR3 has 15 residues. Germline V lookup: CDR1 MNHNY, CDR2 SVGAGI (reference sequence). CDR3 residues: CATRQTGTKNTEAFF. The DNA of the CDR3 is TGTGCCACCCGGCAGACCGGGACAAAGAACACTGAAGCTTTCTTT.

The V and J genes are TRBV10-3 and TRBJ2-3, with 9 positions matching TRBD2. Germline V CDR1 and CDR2: ENHRY, SYGVKD. V gave up 7 bases and J gave up 3 bases; unmatched junction bases: 17. The CDR3 totals 18 residues. As DNA, the CDR3 is TGTGCCATCACTTCAGGGGACAATCAGGGACTAGCAACAGATACGCAGTATTTT. This sequence encodes CAITSGDNQGLATDTQYF.

The chain uses TRBV29-1 and TRBJ2-3; 8 nucleotides line up with TRBD2. Per the germline V gene, CDR1 is SQVTM and CDR2 is ANQGSEA. The CDR3 spans 15 residues. J gave up 2 bases and V 0 bases, and 4 bases lay outside the gene matches. CDR3 amino acids: CSVEDRGGPTDTQYF. The CDR3 bases are TGCAGCGTTGAAGATCGGGGGGGACCCACAGATACGCAGTATTTT.

The rearrangement uses TRBV10-3 and TRBJ1-3, with 11 bases lining up with TRBD1. The ends lost 3 bases at V and 5 bases at J; junction bases unmatched: 9. CDR3 length: 17 residues. Germline CDR1 is ENHRY and CDR2 is SYGVKD. This chain's CDR3 is CAISEGRGQGARNTIYF. CDR3 nucleotides: TGTGCCATCAGTGAAGGACGTGGACAGGGGGCACGAAACACCATATATTTT.

This clone was seen once. The V call is TRBV6-5, the J call TRBJ2-6; 7 bases are shared with TRBD1. Germline CDR1 reads MNHEY; CDR2 reads SVGAGI. This CDR3 comprises 14 residues. Germline trimming cut 4 bases from V and 13 bases from J; bases unmatched to any gene: 10. CDR3 loop: CASSLGQSLTVLTF. CDR3 DNA: TGTGCCAGCAGTTTGGGACAGTCCCTTACGGTCCTGACTTTC.